Listed below are T cell receptor beta chains from one sample, sequenced in a study of T cells in Graves' hyperthyroidism and ophthalmopathy. TCRdb re-called the multiplex PCR reads with MiXCR, one entry per CDR3 protein. Of about 560,000 distinct CDR3 sequences detected, around 16% appear once; the ten largest clones hold 6.5% to 8%. Sample: blood. Every receptor here comes from a woman aged 25-40 years with Graves' hyperthyroidism. Each CDR3 is given with its conserved first and last residue. Fields, in order: V gene, clone size, D gene, J gene, CDR3 DNA, CDR3 protein. A D gene is named only where the DNA matches it firmly. A clone size is listed for some rows: how often the clone was seen (once, few, many), or a class if it is expanded.

>TRBV29-1|many|.|TRBJ2-3
TGCAGCGTTGAAGAAAGGAGCCGGGGTACAGATACGCAGTATTTT
CSVEERSRGTDTQYF
>TRBV15|.|.|TRBJ2-1
TGTGCCACCAGCAGAGCTAGTTTCCAAGACAATGAGCAGTTCTTC
CATSRASFQDNEQFF
>TRBV20-1|many|.|TRBJ2-7
TGCAGTGCTAGAGATGTGCAGGTCTACGAGCAGTACTTC
CSARDVQVYEQYF
>TRBV3-1|many|.|TRBJ1-5
TGTGCCAGCAGCCAAGGGGGTCCCAAGAATCAGCCCCAGCATTTT
CASSQGGPKNQPQHF
>TRBV2|many|.|TRBJ2-2
TGTGCCAGCAAAGCGCGTGGAGCCGGCACCGGGGAGCTGTTTTTT
CASKARGAGTGELFF
>TRBV19|few|TRBD2|TRBJ2-1
TGTGCCAGTAGTATCCAGGCTAGCGGAGTCTACAATGAGCAGTTCTTC
CASSIQASGVYNEQFF
>TRBV6-1|few|.|TRBJ1-3
TGTGCCAGCGCAACCAACTCTGGAAACACCATATATTTT
CASATNSGNTIYF
>TRBV5-1|.|.|TRBJ2-3
TGCGCCAGCAGCTTGATGGCGGCTAGCACAGATACGCAGTATTTT
CASSLMAASTDTQYF
>TRBV7-2|many|.|TRBJ2-3
TGTGCCAGCAGCTATGAGAGGGATACGCAGTATTTT
CASSYERDTQYF
>TRBV27|many|.|TRBJ1-2
TGTGCCAGCAGTATTATGCCCGGGGGTGGCTACACCTTC
CASSIMPGGGYTF
>TRBV11-2|many|.|TRBJ2-7
TGTGCCAGCAGCTGGAGAAGCAACGAGCAGTACTTC
CASSWRSNEQYF
>TRBV14|few|TRBD2|TRBJ2-7
TGTGCCAGCAGCCCCCTAGGGGCTAGCGGAGCCTACGAGCAGTACTTC
CASSPLGASGAYEQYF
>TRBV27|many|.|TRBJ2-1
TGTGCCAGCACCCCCCTCCCTAGTAGTTCCTACAATGAGCAGTTCTTC
CASTPLPSSSYNEQFF
>TRBV9|many|.|TRBJ2-7
TGTGCCAGCAGCGTAGTGAAGGGCCTAAGCTCCTACGAGCAGTACTTC
CASSVVKGLSSYEQYF
>TRBV19|once|.|TRBJ2-3
TGTGCCAGTAGTATCGAGTATTCCGATACGCAGTATTTT
CASSIEYSDTQYF
>TRBV25-1|.|.|TRBJ2-7
TGTGCCAGCAGTGAAGGAAGGGCAGACCCCTACGAGCAGTACTTC
CASSEGRADPYEQYF
>TRBV5-1|few|TRBD2|TRBJ2-7
TGCGCCAGCAGCTGGATAGCGGGAGGGACCTACGAGCAGTACTTC
CASSWIAGGTYEQYF
>TRBV6-6|.|.|TRBJ2-5
TGTGCCAGCAGTTACAGGTGGACATATCAAGAGACCCAGTACTTC
CASSYRWTYQETQYF
>TRBV27|many|.|TRBJ2-4
TGTGCCAGCAGGGGACGGGTGGTGGGCAAAAACATTCAGTACTTC
CASRGRVVGKNIQYF
>TRBV5-1|few|.|TRBJ2-6
TGCGCCAGCAGCTTTTCAGGGACAGGGGCCAACGTCCTGACTTTC
CASSFSGTGANVLTF
>TRBV7-3|few|TRBD1|TRBJ2-3
TGTGCCAGCAGCCAAAACAGGGGTAGCACAGATACGCAGTATTTT
CASSQNRGSTDTQYF
>TRBV4-3|.|.|TRBJ1-2
TGCGCCAGCAGCCAAGACATAACTGCCGGTCGTAGCCTTATGAAGGGCTACACCTTC
CASSQDITAGRSLMKGYTF
>TRBV19|many|.|TRBJ2-1
TGTGCCAGTAGTTTCGGCAACGTCGGCAATGAGCAGTTCTTC
CASSFGNVGNEQFF
>TRBV6-1|many|.|TRBJ2-7
TGTGCCAGCATTCGGCTTGGGGGCTTGGGATCCTACGAGCAGTACTTC
CASIRLGGLGSYEQYF
>TRBV3-1|many|TRBD2|TRBJ2-1
TGTGCCAGCAGCCAAGCCGGGCCACTAGCGGGGGTCTCTAATGAGCAGTTCTTC
CASSQAGPLAGVSNEQFF
>TRBV6-1|many|TRBD1|TRBJ1-1
TGTGCCAGCAGTCCATCCGGGACAGGGGGCGAGAACACTGAAGCTTTCTTT
CASSPSGTGGENTEAFF
>TRBV12-3/TRBV12-4|many|.|TRBJ2-7
TGTGCCAGCAGTTTTGGTGACAGGCGCTCTAGCTCCTACGAGCAGTACTTC
CASSFGDRRSSSYEQYF
>TRBV5-1|.|.|TRBJ2-5
TGCGCCAGCAGCTTGGCGTGGCAGGGGGGTGGAGAGACCCAGTACTTC
CASSLAWQGGGETQYF
>TRBV7-8|many|.|TRBJ2-1
TGTGCCACCGGGACATCTTTTTACAATGAGCAGTTCTTC
CATGTSFYNEQFF
>TRBV6-2/TRBV6-3|.|.|TRBJ2-6
TGTGCCAGCGGTTATAATCCGGCGGGGGCCAACGTCCTGACTTTC
CASGYNPAGANVLTF
>TRBV6-2/TRBV6-3|few|.|TRBJ1-2
TGTGCCAGCAGACACCATTTCCCCGGAGGGTCGGATGGCTACACCTTC
CASRHHFPGGSDGYTF
>TRBV9|.|TRBD2|TRBJ2-2
TGTGCCAGCAGCCAGGGACTAGCACAGACCGGGGAGCTGTTTTTT
CASSQGLAQTGELFF
>TRBV2|few|TRBD2|TRBJ2-7
TGTGCCAGCAGTGAGAGGCAGCGGGGGGAGTACGAGCAGTACTTC
CASSERQRGEYEQYF
>TRBV6-1|many|.|TRBJ2-1
TGTGCCAGCCGCGGAGGCGGATACAATGAGCAGTTCTTC
CASRGGGYNEQFF
>TRBV15|few|.|TRBJ2-2
TGTGCCACCAGCAGAGACAGGGAGGCGCTGTTTTTT
CATSRDREALFF
>TRBV5-1|many|TRBD1|TRBJ1-2
TGCGCCAGCAGTTTCGACAGGGCCCTAGGGTATGGCTACACCTTC
CASSFDRALGYGYTF
>TRBV20-1|.|TRBD2|TRBJ2-7
TGCAGTGCTAGTCCCTTAGGCGGGAGTCGTCATCTCTACGAGCAGTACTTC
CSASPLGGSRHLYEQYF
>TRBV27|many|.|TRBJ1-5
TGTGCCAGCAGTCCCCGGGGGTATAGCAATCAGCCCCAGCATTTT
CASSPRGYSNQPQHF
>TRBV4-3|.|.|TRBJ2-3
TGCGCCAGCAGCCAAGACCCAGGGAAAGTCGCAGATACGCAGTATTTT
CASSQDPGKVADTQYF
>TRBV10-3|.|TRBD1|TRBJ1-5
TGTGCCGCGAAGACAGGGGCGGATCAGCCCCAGCATTTT
CAAKTGADQPQHF
>TRBV5-1|.|TRBD2|TRBJ2-7
TGCGCCAGCAGGACCTTCACTAGCGGGAGTACCTACGAGCAGTACTTC
CASRTFTSGSTYEQYF
>TRBV7-9|many|TRBD2|TRBJ2-2
TGTGCCAGCTGGCGGGAGGGCAGGAACACCGGGGAGCTGTTTTTT
CASWREGRNTGELFF
>TRBV7-2|many|TRBD2|TRBJ2-7
TGTGCCAGCAGCTTAGTTGGGCGGGAGCCCCACTACGAGCAGTACTTC
CASSLVGREPHYEQYF
>TRBV10-1|.|TRBD2|TRBJ2-5
TGCGCCAGCAGTGATGGGACTAGCGGGAGACAAGAGACCCAGTACTTC
CASSDGTSGRQETQYF
>TRBV5-1|many|.|TRBJ1-4
TGCGCCAGCAGCTTGGCCGGTCGAGGAGCTAATGAAAAACTGTTTTTT
CASSLAGRGANEKLFF
>TRBV19|.|TRBD1|TRBJ1-1
TGTGCCAGTAGTACAGCCCAGGGGGTGAACACTGAAGCTTTCTTT
CASSTAQGVNTEAFF
>TRBV13|many|.|TRBJ1-5
TGTGCCAGCAGCGCGTATGCTCCGGTCTATAGCAATCAGCCCCAGCATTTT
CASSAYAPVYSNQPQHF
>TRBV20-1|many|TRBD1|TRBJ2-7
TGCAGTGCTAGAGATCATTCAGGGACAGGGCCGTCCTACGAGCAGTACTTC
CSARDHSGTGPSYEQYF
>TRBV6-2/TRBV6-3|.|.|TRBJ2-5
TGTGCCAGCAGTTACTCGAACGGGGAAGAGACCCAGTACTTC
CASSYSNGEETQYF
>TRBV3-1|many|TRBD1|TRBJ2-1
TGTGCCAGCAGCCGACAGGGGCTGGATGAGCAGTTCTTC
CASSRQGLDEQFF
>TRBV28|many|TRBD1|TRBJ2-7
TGTGCCAGCAGTTTCACCGGGGGACAGGGAAATTACGAGCAGTACTTC
CASSFTGGQGNYEQYF
>TRBV6-1|many|TRBD2|TRBJ2-1
TGTGCCAGCAGGCCACTAGCGGGAGGAAACAATGAGCAGTTCTTC
CASRPLAGGNNEQFF
>TRBV27|.|.|TRBJ2-7
TGTGCCAGCAGAGACGGACGGGGGACGACCGAGCAGTACTTC
CASRDGRGTTEQYF
>TRBV3-1|few|.|TRBJ2-7
TGTGCCAGCAGCCAAGATTTTAGCGGCTACTACGAGCAGTACTTC
CASSQDFSGYYEQYF